This T cell receptor beta chain originates from a study of blood T cells in healthy people across ages. About the study: With template switching, about one barcoded beta molecule was captured per two T cells.

There were healthy Caucasian individuals from Russia, aged about 6 to 100, serving as donors. Every sample gave at least 5.5 micrograms of total RNA when it was extracted. This clonotype has at least ten counts. Its antigen is unknown. Combining a sample-barcoded 5' primer with a J-beta primer mix, a second PCR ran for 7 to 11 cycles. TCRdb reanalysed the 5' RACE reads using MiXCR and keeps one entry per CDR3 protein. The profile shows some 1.1 million distinct CDR3 sequences, roughly two fifths of them singletons. Study-wide results and caveats: Diversity figures derived from one million T cells were judged to underestimate the true value.

The source is a man younger than 35 in good health. Sequencing used blood.

The CDR3 loop is CASSLEFSGDIQYF. The CDR3 region has the DNA TGTGCCAGCAGCTTAGAGTTCTCAGGGGACATTCAGTACTTC. The chain links TRBV7-9 to TRBJ2-4; D is perhaps TRBD1 (6 bases). Trimming left V 1 base short and J 8 bases short, with 12 bases between. The length of the CDR3 is 14 residues. Germline CDR1 SEHNR, CDR2 FQNEAQ (reference sequence).